This T cell receptor beta chain was documented in a study of immune evolution from preneoplasia to lung adenocarcinoma. Study findings and constraints: Top clone share appeared to fall from AAH through AIS, MIA, adenocarcinoma.

The CDR3 totals 16 residues. CDR1 is SGHRS, CDR2 YFSETQ, per germline. V was shortened by 0 bases and J by 0 bases, with 11 bases between the two germline ends. Of note for this clone: Its antigen is not known.

Some clones are missing from TCRdb's copy, which holds only in-frame ones; the method was immunoSEQ multiplex PCR. The profile covers around 10,000 clones, with around 89% appearing a single time and 2% to 2.5% taken by the ten largest. Sequencing was carried out using FFPE invasive lung adenocarcinoma tissue. This clonotype originated in a person in their 70s with invasive lung adenocarcinoma. The genes are TRBV5-1 and TRBJ2-3; D uncertain. The CDR3 DNA sequence: TGCGCCAGCAGCTTGGTCGGCTACCCAAGCACAGATACGCAGTATTTT. Amino acids: CASSLVGYPSTDTQYF.